The entry that follows covers one T cell receptor (beta chain) sequence. Its antigen is not known. CDR3 length: 15 residues. Germline V gene sequence: CDR1 MNHEY, CDR2 SVGAGI. The ends lost 2 bases at V and 3 bases at J; junction bases unmatched: 5. Donors included only healthy HIV-negative adults lacking recent acute infections or vaccinations. CD8 memory comprised CD45RO+ plus CCR7-negative CD45RA+ TemRA cells. Sequencing used immunoSEQ multiplex PCR; TCRdb keeps in-frame clones, though not all of them. The table has roughly 660,000 clones, roughly 88% seen once; the top ten hold 34%. This sample stems from a study of shared clonotypes between healthy human individuals. Overall study findings and caveats: Sharing of clonotypes among donors was expected to vary with sequencing depth. Only blood underwent sampling, and tissue repertoires likely differ.

This sequence joins TRBV6-5 and TRBJ1-1; 8 bases fit TRBD1. This sequence was found in a young man in good health. Some clones in this sample may be carry-over from other donors' samples. The specimen was memory CD8+ T cells from PBMCs. The subset here: CD45RO+ cells pooled with CCR7-negative TemRA cells. CDR3 nucleotides: TGTGCCAGCAGTTACAAGGGGACAGGATACACTGAAGCTTTCTTT. Translation: CASSYKGTGYTEAFF.